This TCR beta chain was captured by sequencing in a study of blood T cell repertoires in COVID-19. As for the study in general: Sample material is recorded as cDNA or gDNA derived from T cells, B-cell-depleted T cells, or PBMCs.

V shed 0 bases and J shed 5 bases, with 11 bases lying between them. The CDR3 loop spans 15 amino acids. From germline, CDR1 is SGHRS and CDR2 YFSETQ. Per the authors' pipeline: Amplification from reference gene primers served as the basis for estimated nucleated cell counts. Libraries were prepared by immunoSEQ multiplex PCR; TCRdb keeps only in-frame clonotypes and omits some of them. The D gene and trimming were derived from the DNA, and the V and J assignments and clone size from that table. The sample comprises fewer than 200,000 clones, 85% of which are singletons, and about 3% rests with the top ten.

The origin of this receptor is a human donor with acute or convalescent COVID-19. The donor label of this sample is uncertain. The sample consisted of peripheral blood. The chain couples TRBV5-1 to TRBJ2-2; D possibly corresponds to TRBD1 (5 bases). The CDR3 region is CASSLAPTETGELFF. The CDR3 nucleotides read TGCGCCAGCAGCTTGGCCCCGACAGAAACCGGGGAGCTGTTTTTT.